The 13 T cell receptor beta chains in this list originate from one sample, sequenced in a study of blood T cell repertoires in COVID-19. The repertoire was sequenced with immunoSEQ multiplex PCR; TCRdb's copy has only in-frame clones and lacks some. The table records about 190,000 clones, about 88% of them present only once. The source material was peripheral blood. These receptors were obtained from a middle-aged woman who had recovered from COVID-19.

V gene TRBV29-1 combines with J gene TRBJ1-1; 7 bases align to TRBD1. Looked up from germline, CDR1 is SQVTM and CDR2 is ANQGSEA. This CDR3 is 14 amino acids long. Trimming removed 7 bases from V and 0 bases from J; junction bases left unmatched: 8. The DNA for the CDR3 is TGCAGCGGCTCGGGTGGACAGGTGAACACTGAAGCTTTCTTT. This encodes CSGSGGQVNTEAFF.

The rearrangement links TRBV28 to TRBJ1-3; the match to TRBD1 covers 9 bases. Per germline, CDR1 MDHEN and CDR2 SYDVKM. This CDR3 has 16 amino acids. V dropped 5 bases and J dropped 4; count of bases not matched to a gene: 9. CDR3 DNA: TGTGCCAGCAGTGGAGCCGGACAGGGGTCCGGAAACACCATATATTTT. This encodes CASSGAGQGSGNTIYF.

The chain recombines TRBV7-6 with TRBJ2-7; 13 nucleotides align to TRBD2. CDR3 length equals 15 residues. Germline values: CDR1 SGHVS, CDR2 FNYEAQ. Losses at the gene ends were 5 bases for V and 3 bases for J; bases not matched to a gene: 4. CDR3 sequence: CASSQGLAGDYEQYF. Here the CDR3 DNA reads TGTGCCAGCAGCCAAGGACTAGCGGGGGACTACGAGCAGTACTTC. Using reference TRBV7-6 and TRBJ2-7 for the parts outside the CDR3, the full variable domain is GAGVSQSPRYKVTKRGQDVALRCDPISGHVSLYWYRQALGQGPEFLTYFNYEAQQDKSGLPNDRFSAERPEGSISTLTIQRTEQRDSAMYRCASSQGLAGDYEQYFGPGTRLTVT.

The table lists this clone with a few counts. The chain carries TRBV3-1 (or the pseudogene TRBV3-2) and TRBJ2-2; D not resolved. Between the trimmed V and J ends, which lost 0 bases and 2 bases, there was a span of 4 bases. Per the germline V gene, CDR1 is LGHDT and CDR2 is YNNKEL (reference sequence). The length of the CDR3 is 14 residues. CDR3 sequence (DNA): TGTGCCAGCAGCCAAGATCCTAACACCGGGGAGCTGTTTTTT. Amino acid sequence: CASSQDPNTGELFF.

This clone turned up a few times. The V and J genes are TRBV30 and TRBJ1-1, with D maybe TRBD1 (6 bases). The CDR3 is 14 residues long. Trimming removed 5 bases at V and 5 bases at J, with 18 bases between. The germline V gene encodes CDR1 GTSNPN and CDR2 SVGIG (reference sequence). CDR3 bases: TGTGCCTGGGACAGAGACAGGATGGGTACTGAAGCTTTCTTT. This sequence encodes CAWDRDRMGTEAFF.

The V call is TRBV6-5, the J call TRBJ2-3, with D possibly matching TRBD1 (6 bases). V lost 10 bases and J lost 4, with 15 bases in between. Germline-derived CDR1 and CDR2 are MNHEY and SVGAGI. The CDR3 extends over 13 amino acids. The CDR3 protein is CATYREVADTQYF. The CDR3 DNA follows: TGTGCCACCTACAGGGAAGTTGCAGATACGCAGTATTTT.

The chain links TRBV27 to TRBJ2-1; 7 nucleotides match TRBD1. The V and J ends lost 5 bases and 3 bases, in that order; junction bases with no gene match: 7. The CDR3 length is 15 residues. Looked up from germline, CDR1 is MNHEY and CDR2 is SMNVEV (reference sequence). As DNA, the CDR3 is TGTGCCAGCAGTACCGAATGGGACAGCTACAATGAGCAGTTCTTC. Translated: CASSTEWDSYNEQFF.

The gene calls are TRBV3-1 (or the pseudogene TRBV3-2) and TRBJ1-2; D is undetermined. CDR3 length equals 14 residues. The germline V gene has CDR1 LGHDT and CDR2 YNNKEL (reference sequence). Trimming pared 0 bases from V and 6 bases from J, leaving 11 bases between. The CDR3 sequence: CASSQDSNLHGYTF. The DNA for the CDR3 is TGTGCCAGCAGCCAAGATTCAAACTTGCATGGCTACACCTTC.

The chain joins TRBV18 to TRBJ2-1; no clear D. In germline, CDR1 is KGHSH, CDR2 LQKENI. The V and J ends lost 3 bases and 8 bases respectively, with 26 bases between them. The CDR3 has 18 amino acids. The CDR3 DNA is TGTGCCAGCTCACCTCGGTCCCCCGCACTTTTCACTACCGATGAGCAGTTCTTC. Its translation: CASSPRSPALFTTDEQFF.

The chain's CDR3 is CATSGAGRAYYEQYF. The DNA of the CDR3 is TGTGCCACCAGTGGAGCCGGGAGGGCTTACTACGAGCAGTACTTC. The J gene is TRBJ2-7, the V gene TRBV15; TRBD2 aligns across 8 bases. Germline V lookup: CDR1 LNHNV, CDR2 YYDKDF (reference sequence). With V trimmed by 6 bases and J by 3 bases, 10 bases remained unmatched. This CDR3 is 15 amino acids long.

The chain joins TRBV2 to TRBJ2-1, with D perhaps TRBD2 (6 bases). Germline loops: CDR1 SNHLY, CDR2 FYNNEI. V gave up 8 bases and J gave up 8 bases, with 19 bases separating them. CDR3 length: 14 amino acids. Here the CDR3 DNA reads TGTGCCAGCGGACCCGGGGGTCTCAAGTATGAGCAGTTCTTC. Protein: CASGPGGLKYEQFF.

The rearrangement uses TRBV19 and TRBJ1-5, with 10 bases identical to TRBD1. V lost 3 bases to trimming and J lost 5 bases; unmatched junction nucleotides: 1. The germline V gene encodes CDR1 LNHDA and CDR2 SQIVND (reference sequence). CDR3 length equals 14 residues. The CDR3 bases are TGTGCCAGTAGTATCGGGACAGGGGATCAGCCCCAGCATTTT. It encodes CASSIGTGDQPQHF.

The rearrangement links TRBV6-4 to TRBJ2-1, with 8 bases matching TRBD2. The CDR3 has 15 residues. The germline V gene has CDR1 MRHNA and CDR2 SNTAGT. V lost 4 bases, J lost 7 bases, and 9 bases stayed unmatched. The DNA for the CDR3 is TGTGCCAGCAGTGCCCTCGCGGGGGGCTCGAATGAGCAGTTCTTC. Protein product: CASSALAGGSNEQFF.